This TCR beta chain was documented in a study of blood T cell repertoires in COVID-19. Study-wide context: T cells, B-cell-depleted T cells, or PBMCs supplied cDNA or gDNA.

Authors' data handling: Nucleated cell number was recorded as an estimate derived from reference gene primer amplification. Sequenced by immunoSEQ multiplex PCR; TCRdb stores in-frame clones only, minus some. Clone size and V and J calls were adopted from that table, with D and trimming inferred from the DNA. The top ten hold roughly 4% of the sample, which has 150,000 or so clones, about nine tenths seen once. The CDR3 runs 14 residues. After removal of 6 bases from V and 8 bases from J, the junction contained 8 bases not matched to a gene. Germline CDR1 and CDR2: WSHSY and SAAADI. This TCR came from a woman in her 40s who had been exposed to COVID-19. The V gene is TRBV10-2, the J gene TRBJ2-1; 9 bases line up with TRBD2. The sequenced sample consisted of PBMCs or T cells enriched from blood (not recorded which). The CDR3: CASSVAGDLDEQFF. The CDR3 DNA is TGCGCCAGCAGCGTAGCGGGAGATCTTGATGAGCAGTTCTTC.